One and the same sample provided the 18 T cell receptor beta chains below, sequenced in a study of T cells in women clearing cervical HPV infection (dated by TCRdb to the late 2010s). Libraries came from the immunoSEQ multiplex PCR assay. Imported from immuneACCESS, the table was reduced by TCRdb to in-frame sequences with V and J called. These copies leave out some clones; in studies compared against another copy, an unresolved V gene accounts for under half, and the cause of the remainder is not known. The sample's clone listing holds 35,000 to 45,000 clones. The top ten clonotypes cover about 6% of the sample. The specimen was blood buffy coat. These receptors were obtained from a woman aged 18-70 years with a cervical HPV16 infection that either progressed to CIN3+ or cleared (not recorded which).

Turning to this clone: The CDR3 is cut off 3 residues early in the read; its end comes from the germline J gene. The rearrangement links TRBV7-2 to TRBJ1-2; 8 positions agree with TRBD1. CDR1 SGHTA and CDR2 FQGNSA come from the germline V gene. The CDR3 length is 14 residues. CDR3 loop: CASSLDQGADTYTF. CDR3 DNA (partial): TGTGCCAGCAGCTTAGATCAGGGGGCAGATACC.

Details on this clone: The read falls 3 residues short of the CDR3 end, and the missing part is taken from the germline J gene. The rearrangement joins TRBV7-9 to TRBJ2-4; possible D gene TRBD1, 6 bases. This CDR3 contains 12 residues. Germline CDR1 reads SEHNR; CDR2 reads FQNEAQ (reference sequence). This CDR3 reads CASSPVGRGQYF. The CDR3 DNA, read in part, is TGTGCCAGCAGCCCAGTCGGCAGGGGT. The variable domain in full, completed from reference TRBV7-9 and TRBJ2-4, reads DTGVSQNPRHKITKRGQNVTFRCDPISEHNRLYWYRQTLGQGPEFLTYFQNEAQLEKSRLLSDRFSAERPKGSFSTLEIQRTEQGDSAMYLCASSPVGRGQYFGAGTRLSVL.

As concerns this clone: The read comes to an end 3 residues before the CDR3 does, leaving the germline J gene to fill in the end. V usage is TRBV30 and J usage is TRBJ1-2; no definite D call. This CDR3 is built from 12 residues. Germline V gives CDR1 GTSNPN, CDR2 SVGIG (reference sequence). Partial CDR3 DNA: TGTGCCCGGGGAGCGGGTACCCATGAC. The encoded protein is CARGAGTHD. The whole CDR3 protein is CARGAGTHDYTF.

A word on this clone: The read ends 3 residues early relative to the CDR3; the germline J gene fills the gap. J is TRBJ2-7 and V is TRBV2, with 7 bases lining up with TRBD2. This CDR3 has 15 residues. CDR1 is SNHLY and CDR2 is FYNNEI in the germline V gene. V lost 6 bases, J lost 0 bases, and 8 bases stayed unmatched. CDR3 sequence: CASRELAASSYEQYF. The sequenced CDR3 bases are TGTGCCAGCAGGGAGCTAGCGGCGAGCTCCTACGAG.

Regarding this clone: The observed sequence ends 3 residues before the CDR3 terminus, with the missing tail filled in from the germline J gene. The same CDR3 arises from other DNA sequences in this sample as well. The chain recombines TRBV7-9 with TRBJ1-3; 7 bases are a match to TRBD1. The CDR3 has 14 residues. V was pared by 5 bases and J by 6 bases, with 7 bases of the junction left unmatched. Germline loops: CDR1 SEHNR, CDR2 FQNEAQ (reference sequence). CDR3 in amino acids: CASSPGTVLNTIYF. The sequenced CDR3 bases are TGTGCCAGCAGCCCGGGGACAGTTCTAAACACC.

Comment on this clone: The observed sequence ends 3 residues before the CDR3 terminus, with the missing tail filled in from the germline J gene. V is TRBV30 and J is TRBJ2-3; D gene uncertain. The CDR3 sequence is 13 residues long. Germline-derived CDR1 and CDR2 are GTSNPN and SVGIG (reference sequence). Partial CDR3 DNA: TGTGCCTGGAGTAAGACTCAACAAGAGACG. This codes for CAWSKTQQET. The CDR3 reads in full as CAWSKTQQETQYF.

On this clone: The DNA ends 3 residues before the CDR3 does, and the rest of the CDR3 is filled in from the germline J gene. This chain joins TRBV7-9 and TRBJ1-4; the D gene is possibly TRBD1 (5 bases). This CDR3 region has 13 residues. Germline CDR1 SEHNR, CDR2 FQNEAQ (reference sequence). CDR3 DNA, as far as it was read: TGTGCCAGCAGCTACCGCGGGGCTTGGAAA. This translates into CASSYRGAWK. The whole CDR3 protein is CASSYRGAWKLFF.

Of note for this clone: From the germline J gene comes the end of the CDR3, since the read stops 3 residues before it. The chain employs TRBV19 and TRBJ2-7, with D possibly being TRBD1 (5 bases). V lost 8 bases, J lost 1 base, and 12 bases lay in between. This CDR3 is 13 amino acids long. Germline CDR1 LNHDA, CDR2 SQIVND (reference sequence). CDR3 DNA, as far as it was read: TGTGCCAGTGCAGGGTCCTCATCCTACGAG. This gives the protein CASAGSSSYE. The complete CDR3 sequence is CASAGSSSYEQYF.

With respect to this clone: The read is 3 residues too short to cover the CDR3 end, so that end is filled in from the germline J gene. This chain uses TRBV5-1 with TRBJ2-5; 7 bases agree with TRBD1. The germline gives CDR1 SGHRS, CDR2 YFSETQ. With V trimmed by 4 bases and J by 5 bases, 5 bases remained unmatched. The CDR3 loop spans 13 amino acids. The DNA read from the CDR3 is TGCGCCAGCAGCCAGACAGGGCCGGAGACC. Its protein is CASSQTGPET. The CDR3, in full, reads CASSQTGPETQYF. Full variable domain (missing parts from reference TRBV5-1 and TRBJ2-5): KAGVTQTPRYLIKTRGQQVTLSCSPISGHRSVSWYQQTPGQGLQFLFEYFSETQRNKGNFPGRFSGRQFSNSRSEMNVSTLELGDSALYLCASSQTGPETQYFGPGTRLLVL.

Notes on this clone: The read ends 3 residues before the CDR3 terminus; that terminus is restored from the germline J gene. The V and J genes are TRBV30 and TRBJ2-3; D uncertain. The CDR3 is made up of 12 amino acids. Germline V gene lookup returns CDR1 GTSNPN and CDR2 SVGIG (reference sequence). The V gene lost 0 bases and the J gene lost 4 bases, with 5 bases spanning the gap. Here the CDR3 reads CAWSVGSDTQYF. CDR3 DNA, as far as it was read: TGTGCCTGGAGTGTAGGGTCAGATACG.

Turning to this clone: The read ends 3 residues shy of where the CDR3 ends; the end is completed using the germline J gene. J is TRBJ2-3 and V is TRBV20-1; no firm D call. V dropped 5 bases and J dropped 0 bases, with 15 bases sitting between them. Germline assignment: CDR1 DFQATT and CDR2 SNEGSKA (reference sequence). CDR3 size: 15 residues. The sequenced CDR3 bases are TGCAGTGCTTCCGAGCTAGGCCCCAGCACAGATACG. Translating it yields CSASELGPSTDT. The full CDR3 is CSASELGPSTDTQYF.

In regard to this clone: The read ends 3 residues shy of where the CDR3 ends; the end is completed using the germline J gene. V is TRBV20-1 and J is TRBJ2-1; D gene unclear. Germline CDR1 reads DFQATT; CDR2 reads SNEGSKA (reference sequence). V shed 5 bases and J shed 7 bases, with 15 bases lying between them. This CDR3 has 13 amino acids. CDR3: CSASDQDRNEQFF. The covered CDR3 bases are TGCAGTGCTTCAGACCAGGATCGGAATGAG.

As regards this clone: The CDR3 end is not reached by the read, which stops 3 residues before it; the germline J gene fills it in. The chain employs TRBV19 and TRBJ2-5, with 9 positions matching TRBD2. Germline lookup yields CDR1 LNHDA and CDR2 SQIVND (reference sequence). CDR3 length: 15 residues. V shed 5 bases and J 4 bases; nucleotides not matched to a gene: 8. The DNA read from the CDR3 is TGTGCCAGTAGTTGGCTAGCGGGAAAACGAGAGACC. The encoded protein is CASSWLAGKRET. The whole CDR3 region reads CASSWLAGKRETQYF.

As concerns this clone: The DNA ends 3 residues before the CDR3 does, and the rest of the CDR3 is filled in from the germline J gene. V and J are TRBV7-2 and TRBJ2-7; 7 nucleotides agree with TRBD1. From germline, CDR1 is SGHTA and CDR2 FQGNSA. The CDR3 loop spans 14 amino acids. Trimming cost V 7 bases and J 5 bases; bases outside gene matches: 11. The CDR3 bases that were read are TGTGCCAGCACTAAGACAGGGAACAGCAACGAG. Its translation: CASTKTGNSNE. The entire CDR3 protein is CASTKTGNSNEQYF. Full variable domain (outside the CDR3, taken from reference TRBV7-2 and TRBJ2-7): GAGVSQSPSNKVTEKGKDVELRCDPISGHTALYWYRQSLGQGLEFLIYFQGNSAPDKSGLPSDRFSAERTGGSVSTLTIQRTQQEDSAVYLCASTKTGNSNEQYFGPGTRLTVT.

As to this clone: Read coverage stops 3 residues before the CDR3 terminus; the germline J gene supplies the remainder. V gene TRBV19 combines with J gene TRBJ2-3; 10 positions match TRBD1. The ends lost 6 bases at V and 8 bases at J; junction bases unmatched: 8. This CDR3 contains 14 residues. Germline V gene lookup returns CDR1 LNHDA and CDR2 SQIVND (reference sequence). The sequenced part of the CDR3 DNA is TGTGCCAGTAGCCCGGGACAGGGGTTTGGTACG. It is translated as CASSPGQGFGT. In full, the CDR3 reads CASSPGQGFGTQYF.

As to this clone: The observed sequence ends 3 residues before the CDR3 terminus, with the missing tail filled in from the germline J gene. This chain joins TRBV19 and TRBJ2-3; 7 bases are shared with TRBD1. The CDR3 runs to 13 residues. Germline V gives CDR1 LNHDA, CDR2 SQIVND (reference sequence). The CDR3 sequence is CASSGTEDQPQYF. The covered CDR3 bases are TGTGCCAGTAGCGGGACAGAGGATCAGCCG.

In regard to this clone: The CDR3 end lies 3 residues beyond the end of the read and is filled in from the germline J gene. V usage is TRBV7-6 and J usage is TRBJ2-1; no clear D gene. The length of the CDR3 is 13 residues. Germline-derived CDR1 and CDR2 are SGHVS and FNYEAQ. Trimming cost V 3 bases and J 2 bases, with 5 bases left between them. The covered CDR3 bases are TGTGCCAGCAGCTTTCAGGCCTACAATGAG. Protein sequence: CASSFQAYNE. The whole CDR3 sequence is CASSFQAYNEQFF.

Comments on this clone: The CDR3 goes on 3 residues after the read ends, and that part is filled in from the germline J gene. The J gene is TRBJ1-1, the V gene TRBV10-2; possible D gene TRBD1, 5 bases. V was trimmed by 5 bases and J by 5 bases, leaving 9 bases between them. Per germline, CDR1 WSHSY and CDR2 SAAADI. The CDR3 totals 12 residues. This CDR3 is CASSTGITEAFF. The CDR3 bases that were read are TGCGCCAGCAGTACAGGTATTACTGAA.